This T cell receptor beta chain was obtained from a study of CD8+CD57+ T cells in acquired aplastic anemia (dated by TCRdb to the late 2010s). Some background on the complete study: A mean of about 3 ug of DNA, ranging from roughly 0.18 to 30 ug, was extracted from sorted CD4+ and CD8+ cells. A CD8+CD57+ expansion meant a frequency higher than the mean frequency seen in healthy subjects.

According to the germline V gene (reference sequence), CDR1 reads LNHDA and CDR2 reads SQIVND. V gives up 5 bases and J gives up 2 bases, and the segment between their germline ends measures 16 bases. The CDR3 covers 15 residues, taking in both the cysteine and the phenylalanine. Only CDR3 DNA remains: 45 bases, in frame from the first base. With respect to this clonotype: Its antigen remains unidentified. Base quality data are lacking; no much larger clone is found one base away.

Paper-wide results and their limitations: Around 30 CD8+ CDR3 sequences were found in both patients and controls but appeared to be highly expressed in patients and within the immunodominant clones of the patients. Between patients and healthy controls, no significant difference in CD8+ Simpson's diversity was found (P=0.060).

Flow cytometry had shown CD8+CD57+ cell expansion in the patients selected for sequencing. All patients had severe acquired aplastic anemia diagnosed by International Study of Aplastic Anemia and Agranulocytosis and Camitta criteria. At the time blood was sampled, none of the patients had received any therapy. TCR repertoires of sorted CD4+ and CD8+ blood T cells from severe aplastic anemia patients and healthy subjects were deep-sequenced in the study. In the USA, patient enrollment took place under clinicaltrials.gov protocols 00001620, 01623167, 00001397, 00071045, 00081523 and 00961064. Ficoll-Paque density gradient centrifugation was used to isolate peripheral blood mononuclear cells. Before DNA was extracted, CD4+ and CD8+ T cells were sorted using either FACS or magnetic beads. Genomic DNA was used as template for profiling of TCR beta VDJ combinations and CDR3 sequences. TCR repertoire sequencing was run on an Illumina HiSeq 2000. Processing in the source paper ran as follows. TRBV/TRBJ rearrangement plots, CDR3 size and DJ length profiles, and Simpson's diversity index were used to evaluate the repertoires. Whichever DNA sequence was most abundant in the deep sequencing data was defined as the immunodominant clone. CDR3 amino acid sequences were screened for sharing across subjects and compared with published repertoires and the VDJdb database. In TCRdb, the public reads were trimmed at Q25 with fastp and aligned with MiXCR, with productive beta chains retained. Every distinct CDR3 protein forms one entry, paired with its most common genes and DNA. TCRdb, not the original authors, processed these V and J calls. The sample records 310,000 or so distinct CDR3 sequences, 45% to 65% of which are singletons. Under 1.5% of the sample goes to the ten largest clones.

This sequence originates from a human donor with aplastic anemia. The chain is encoded by TRBV19 joined to TRBJ2-7, with the D gene call left open. Sequencing was carried out using sorted CD4+, CD8+, or CD8+CD57+ T cells (not recorded which) from PBMCs. The CDR3 protein is CASSRNNLGTYEQYF. The DNA reads as follows: TGTGCCAGTAGTCGAAACAACCTAGGAACCTACGAGCAGTACTTC.